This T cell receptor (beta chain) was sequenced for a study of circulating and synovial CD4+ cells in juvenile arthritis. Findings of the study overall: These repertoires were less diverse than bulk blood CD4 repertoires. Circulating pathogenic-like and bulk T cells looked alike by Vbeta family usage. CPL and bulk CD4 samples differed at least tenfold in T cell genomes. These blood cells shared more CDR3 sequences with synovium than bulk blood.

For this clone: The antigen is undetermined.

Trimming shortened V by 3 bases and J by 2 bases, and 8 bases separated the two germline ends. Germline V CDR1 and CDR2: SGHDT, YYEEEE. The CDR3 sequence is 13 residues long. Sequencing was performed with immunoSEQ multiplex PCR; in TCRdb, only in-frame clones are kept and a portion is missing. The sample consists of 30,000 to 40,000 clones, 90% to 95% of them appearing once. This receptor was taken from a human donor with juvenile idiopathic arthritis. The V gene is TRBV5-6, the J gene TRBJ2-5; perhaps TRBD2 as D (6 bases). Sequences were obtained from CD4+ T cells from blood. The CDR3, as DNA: TGTGCCAGCAGCTCCCGGGGGCAAGAGACCCAGTACTTC. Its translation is CASSSRGQETQYF.